This entry is about one T cell receptor (beta chain). The V gene's germline CDR1 is MNHEY and CDR2 SVGAGI. The length of the CDR3 is 15 residues. The V and J ends lost 5 bases and 8 bases, in that order; junction bases with no gene match: 13. This sample is part of a study of T cell changes during pregnancy in multiple sclerosis. Assay used: immunoSEQ multiplex PCR; TCRdb lists only in-frame clones, some missing. The repertoire has under 10,000 clones, over 80% of them found once; the top ten carry under 6.5%. V is TRBV6-5 and J is TRBJ1-2; 8 bases align to TRBD1. This specimen was CD8+ T cells from peripheral blood mononuclear cells, taken in the first trimester of pregnancy. The receptor was derived from a female donor in good health, enrolled as a control in a pregnancy study. The CDR3, as DNA: TGTGCCAGCAGTACCCGGACAGGGAGGGCCAAAGGCTACACCTTC. Protein: CASSTRTGRAKGYTF.